This T cell receptor beta chain emerged from a study of cytomegalovirus exposure and HLA in healthy donors (TCRdb year 2017). Study-level background: In an earlier analysis of 450 to 750 of the donors, roughly 300 Gb of sequence data and 120 million or so unique TCR beta sequences from roughly 200 million T cells were reported. An early release covering roughly 580 HLA-typed donors comprised about 300 gigabases of sequencing data and 85 million or so unique TCR sequences. Among the roughly 430 genotyped donors, about 83% belonged to the genetic ancestry cluster associated with self-reported Caucasian donors. The study aimed to test whether cataloging public T cell receptors could reveal signatures of past pathogen exposure. The study used immunosequencing to profile the T cell repertoires of several hundred subjects and linked those repertoires to cytomegalovirus serostatus. In addition to the first cohort of roughly 700 subjects, a separate validation cohort of approximately 110 different subjects was used. The study combined high-throughput TCR immunosequencing, statistical association of individual TCRs with disease status, and machine learning to predict cytomegalovirus infection status. To study patterns of TCR occurrence, a later analysis re-analyzed previously published TCR beta repertoires from 500 to 850 donors and added high-resolution HLA genotyping. Rather than using new phenotypic data, the later analysis identified candidate immune exposures from TCR beta sequences and from how often those sequences occurred across donors. An earlier analysis of 587 of the donors used high-throughput TCR beta sequencing to judge whether each TCR beta V gene segment behaved as functional or pseudogenic. Donor age, sex, ethnicity and CMV serostatus were compiled together with the repertoire data. In a later genetic analysis, genome-wide SNP genotypes for about 65% of the roughly 700 donors were used, and that subset was treated as a discovery cohort. Every discovery cohort repertoire had been produced on one sequencing platform. Both class I and class II loci were covered by HLA typing, at four-digit resolution. The number of typed donors differed by locus: 629-630 for A, B, C, DRB1 and DQB1; some 540 for DQA1; fewer than 610 for DPA1; and some 430 for DPB1. Roughly 5 DR-DQ haplotypes were handled as single units for association and clustering because linkage in the cohort was strong. Across some 400 genotyped donors of the cohort, an average of roughly 250,000 unique TCR beta nucleotide sequences per donor were sequenced, and roughly 20% of those sequences were non-productive. What the research found in general, with its limitations: A later analysis reported that several top co-occurrence clusters appeared linked to parvovirus B19, influenza, CMV and Epstein-Barr virus. Three of the identified cytomegalovirus-associated TCR beta chains were confirmed in vitro to be specific for cytomegalovirus antigens. This cohort had only TCR beta chains sequenced, and the lack of alpha or paired-chain data limited which features could be detected. In the study, approximately 160 TCR beta chains were listed as associated with cytomegalovirus. The presence/absence analyses assumed that sequencing depth was roughly uniform across donors, and that assumption may not be true. A further reported finding was that TCR beta sequences accurately predicted the HLA-A and HLA-B alleles for most subjects in the first cohort. Because some donors lacked HLA typing at each locus, the association tests relied only on the typed subset. A later analysis found that most CMV-associated TCR beta chains appeared HLA-restricted, with HLA associations seemingly driven largely by CMV exposure. A later analysis found that HLA-associated TCR beta chains were more clonally expanded and had lower generation probabilities than equally common non-associated chains. A group of highly shared sequence variants was considered likely to be a technical artifact of the sequencing pipeline. The classifier was reported to diagnose cytomegalovirus status with high specificity and sensitivity in both the original and validation cohorts. The 87-base-pair reads could not distinguish some IMGT-functional V segments, including TRBV6-2 and TRBV6-3, so those segments were excluded. Correlated functional status among segregating V segments might be attributable to linkage disequilibrium, but an unknown experimental factor could not be ruled out. In a later analysis, the rate of TCR association differed among HLA loci, with DRB1 alleles having the most associated TCRs and HLA-C alleles having the fewest. For the cohort, immune exposure information was limited to CMV serostatus. Some 16 rarely observed V segments, including chromosome 9 orphons, were excluded from the earlier analysis of some 590 of the donors because counts were too low. Most TCR sequences were observed very rarely across donors, whereas some public TCRs were present in many individuals. Assigning TCR associations to individual alleles was difficult when HLA alleles, especially DR and DQ, strongly co-occurred. A later genetic analysis reported fewer N-insertions in productive TCRs among donors in an Asian-associated ancestry cluster than the roughly 620-donor mean. A later genetic analysis associated a missense DCLRE1C variant with V-gene and J-gene trimming of TCR beta chains, and an independent cohort replicated the association. The authors suggested that the approach could potentially be generalized to other disease states and immunological phenotypes. In a later analysis, about 16,000 TCR beta sequences were associated with specific HLA alleles at a false discovery rate of 0.05. Broadly in line with IMGT annotations, most TCR beta V segments showed up in productive rearrangements about 87% or about 30% of the time in an earlier analysis of 450 to 600 of the donors.

V and J lose 5 bases and 6 bases, and a span of 9 bases separates them. Reading from cysteine to phenylalanine, the CDR3 counts 12 amino acids. Only the CDR3 region is kept as DNA, spanning 36 bases read in frame from base 1. For CDR1 and CDR2, the germline V gene lists MNHGY and SAAAGT. The cohort consisted of 666 healthy bone marrow donors. At the time of sampling, all cohort members were nominally healthy, though unrecorded immune exposures were likely present. The donor was CMV seronegative and was included in the group of 352 seronegative cohort members. A peripheral blood sample was collected from each donor, and TCR beta sequencing was performed on peripheral blood mononuclear cells. Genomic DNA extraction from the blood cell samples was performed with the Qiagen DNeasy Blood Extraction Kit. Preparation of the library involved the immunoSEQ multiplex PCR assay. A mixture of 60 forward primers for TCR Vbeta segments and 13 reverse primers for TCR Jbeta segments was used in the multiplex PCR. Amplification of the CDR3 region of rearranged TCR beta genes was performed with a multiplex PCR assay on genomic DNA. On the Illumina HiSeq System, the amplified TCR beta libraries were sequenced as 87-base-pair reads. The original pipeline was this. A later analysis counted about 82 million unique TCR beta chains across the 600 to 850 repertoires, and around 9.9 million of these chains were shared by at least two donors. To remove PCR and sequencing errors, raw reads were error-corrected and collapsed into unique sequences using a nearest-neighbor algorithm that merged closely related sequences. CDR3 sequences were aligned to IMGT reference sequences to assign V, D and J gene segments. For a sequence to be retained, at least a six-nucleotide match to both a V gene segment and a J gene segment was required. Rearrangements were classified as productive when the CDR3 lacked stop codons and remained in frame with V and J, and all other rearrangements were classified as non-productive. Following IMGT convention, CDR3 was defined as the stretch from the second conserved V-encoded cysteine to the conserved J-encoded phenylalanine. The earlier analysis of about 570 of the donors excluded any sequence lacking an unambiguous match to a single V gene segment. In an earlier analysis of approximately 590 of the donors, a V segment was called functional when productive rearrangements were above 56.7%, and segregating when the standard deviation between donors exceeded 5%. A statistical classification framework was built for diagnosing cytomegalovirus status from the catalog of TCR beta chain sequences. In a later analysis, TCR nucleotide sequences were compared against IMGT/GENE-DB human TR gene sequences so that V and J genes could be assigned. In a later analysis, CDR3 sequences and most-parsimonious VDJ recombination scenarios were assigned using the TCRdist pipeline. In a later analysis, every TCR beta chain was defined by the combination of its CDR3 amino acid sequence and its V-gene family, and reads without a unique V-gene family were dropped. As a way to deal with suspected cross-contamination and a sequencing artifact, a later analysis dropped 450 to 700 nucleotide sequences that were highly shared and had low generation probability. A later analysis calculated a clonal expansion index for each public chain from normalized within-repertoire ranks of inferred template counts. A later analysis computed generation probabilities with a VDJ recombination model fitted to out-of-frame rearrangements, and checked the results against IGoR. In a later analysis, hypergeometric tests were used to score TCR-TCR, TCR-HLA and TCR-CMV co-occurrence, with a repertoire-size bias correction applied to TCR pairs. A later analysis estimated false discovery rates by permuting HLA or CMV assignments 20 times. In a later analysis, co-occurring TCRs were grouped with DBSCAN, and TCRdist sequence similarity was added when clustering was performed within HLA-allele-positive subsets. Co-occurrence clustering excluded repertoires with fewer than 30,000 or more than 120,000 public chains, plus five with anomalous nucleotide sharing. TCRdb retrieved this table from immuneACCESS and kept in-frame rearrangements only. Not all clones are present; in checked studies, unresolved V genes account for under half, and no reason is known for the remainder. For V, J and clone size, that table is used; D and trimming come from the DNA. This sample comprises fewer than 200,000 clones, 70% to 80% of them detected only once. The ten largest clones add up to about 2% of the sample.

This clone was observed a handful of times. The antigen it binds to is not known. No per-base quality is available; no much larger clone lies one base away. The receptor chain draws on TRBV6-8 and TRBJ2-3, with the D gene call left open. Sample: PBMCs. The TCR was taken from a middle-aged man in good health and CMV-seronegative. CDR3 protein: CASSKSPDTQYF. In nucleotides, the sequence is TGTGCCAGCAGTAAGAGCCCCGATACGCAGTATTTT.